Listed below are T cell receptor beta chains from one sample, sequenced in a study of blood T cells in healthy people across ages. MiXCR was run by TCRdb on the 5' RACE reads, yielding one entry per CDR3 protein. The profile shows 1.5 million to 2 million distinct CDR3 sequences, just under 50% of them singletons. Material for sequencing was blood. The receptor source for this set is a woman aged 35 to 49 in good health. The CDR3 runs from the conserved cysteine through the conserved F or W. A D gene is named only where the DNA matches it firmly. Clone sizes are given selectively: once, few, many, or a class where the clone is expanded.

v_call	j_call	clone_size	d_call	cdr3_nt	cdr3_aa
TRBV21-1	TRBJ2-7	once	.	TGTGCCAGCAGCAAACCTAAAGTACACCTTAAGTACTCCTACGAGCAGTACTTC	CASSKPKVHLKYSYEQYF
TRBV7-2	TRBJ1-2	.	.	TGTGTCAGCAGCTTAGTGGCAGGGGATCGAGGAAACTATGGCTACACCTTC	CVSSLVAGDRGNYGYTF
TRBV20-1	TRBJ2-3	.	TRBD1	TGCAGTGCTAATACCGGGACAGGGGGCGCTGGGGCAGATACGCAGTATTTT	CSANTGTGGAGADTQYF
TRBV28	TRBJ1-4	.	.	TGTGCCAGCTCCTCGGCGGACCAGGAACGCGGAAAACTGTTTTTT	CASSSADQERGKLFF
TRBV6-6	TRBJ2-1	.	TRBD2	TGTGCCAGCAGTCCGGGACTACTACAGTTCTTC	CASSPGLLQFF
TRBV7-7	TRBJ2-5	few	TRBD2	TGTGCTAGCAGCTTAAATGGGGGGGGGATACCGGAGACCCAGTACTTC	CASSLNGGGIPETQYF
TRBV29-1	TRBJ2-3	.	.	TGCAGCGCTACTCGACGGGGCAGCACAGATACGCAGTATTTT	CSATRRGSTDTQYF
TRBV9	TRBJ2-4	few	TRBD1	TGTGCCAGCAGCGTCCAGGGACAGGGCAAAAACATTCAGTACTTC	CASSVQGQGKNIQYF
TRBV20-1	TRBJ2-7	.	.	TGCAGTGCCATAGATCTGGCTAGATTTTACGAGCAGTACTTC	CSAIDLARFYEQYF
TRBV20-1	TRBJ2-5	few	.	TGCAGTGCTAACGGTCAGGGGCAGGGGTCTGAGACCCAGTACTTC	CSANGQGQGSETQYF
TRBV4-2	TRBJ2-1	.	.	TGTGCCAGCAGCCTCGACCCCGGGCCGAAGGCGGGCAACGAGCAGTTCTTC	CASSLDPGPKAGNEQFF
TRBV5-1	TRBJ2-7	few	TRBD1	TGCGCCAGCAGCTTCTCGGGACAGTCCTACGAGCAGTACTTC	CASSFSGQSYEQYF
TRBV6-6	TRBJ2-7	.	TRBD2	TGTGCCGTCGGGACTATTCTCTCCTACGAGCAGTACTTC	CAVGTILSYEQYF
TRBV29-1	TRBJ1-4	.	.	TGCAGCGTGGCCCCAGTGTCGGTCGGTGAAAAACTGTTTTTT	CSVAPVSVGEKLFF
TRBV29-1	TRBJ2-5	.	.	TGCAGCCACCTTAAGCCGGGTTGGGAGACCCAGTACTTC	CSHLKPGWETQYF
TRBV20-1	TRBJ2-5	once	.	TGCAGTGCTAGAGATAGGAGGGAGGCAAAAGAGACCCAGTACTTC	CSARDRREAKETQYF
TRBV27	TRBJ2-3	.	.	TGTGCCAGCAGTTTATGGGACGGCCCCACAGATACGCAGTATTTT	CASSLWDGPTDTQYF
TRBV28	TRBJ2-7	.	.	TGTGCCAGCACCTGGGGGTCGACCTCCTACGAGCAGTACTTC	CASTWGSTSYEQYF
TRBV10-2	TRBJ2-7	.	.	TGCGCCGGCAGTGAGTATAAATGGTACGAGCAGTACTTC	CAGSEYKWYEQYF
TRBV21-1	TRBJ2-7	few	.	TGTGCCAGCAGCTCTCAAGGGCGACAGGCCCCCTACGAGCAGTACTTC	CASSSQGRQAPYEQYF
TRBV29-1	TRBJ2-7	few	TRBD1	TGCAGCGTTATGACAGGGGGTGTCGAGCAGTACTTC	CSVMTGGVEQYF
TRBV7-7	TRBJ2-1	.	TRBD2	TGTGCTAGCAGCTTAGAGCGGGGGGCTCGTGAGCAGTTCTTC	CASSLERGAREQFF
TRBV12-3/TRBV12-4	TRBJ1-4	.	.	TGTGCCAGCAGCGCTCCGACAGGCGAGGACGCAACTAATGAAAAACTGTTTTTT	CASSAPTGEDATNEKLFF
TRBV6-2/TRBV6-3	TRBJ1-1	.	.	TGTGCCAGCAGTTTTGTAGGCACCACTGAAGCTTTCTTT	CASSFVGTTEAFF
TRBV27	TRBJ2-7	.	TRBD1	TGTGCCAGCAGCCGGGCGACAGGGGCTTCCTACGAGCAGTACTTC	CASSRATGASYEQYF
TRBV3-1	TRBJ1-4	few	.	TGTGCCAGCAGCCAAGGAGCAACTAATGAAAAACTGTTTTTT	CASSQGATNEKLFF
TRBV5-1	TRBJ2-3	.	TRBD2	TGCGCCAGCACCCAACCTAGCGGTACAGGCACAGATACGCAGTATTTT	CASTQPSGTGTDTQYF
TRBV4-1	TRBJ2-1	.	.	TGCGCCAGCAGCCAAATGCTTGGGCCCTACAATGAGCAGTTCTTC	CASSQMLGPYNEQFF
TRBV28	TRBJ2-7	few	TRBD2	TGTGCCAGCAGTTACGGTCCGGGACTAGCGGGGGCTTCCTACGAGCAGTACTTC	CASSYGPGLAGASYEQYF